This TCR beta chain was captured by sequencing in a study of OX40 agonist ivuxolimab in advanced cancers. Notes on the study in general: Patients with a partial response at 0.1-3.0 mg/kg had among the lowest clonal expansion.

Generated by immunoSEQ multiplex PCR, the TCRdb table keeps only in-frame clones and is missing some. The sample shows about 55,000 clones, roughly 90% of them seen only once. As concerns this clone: Its antigen is still unknown.

No patient had autoimmune disease or received systemic immunosuppression. The CDR3 consists of 14 residues. Trimming cost V 1 base and J 2 bases, with 9 bases left between them. Germline values: CDR1 SGHRS, CDR2 YFSETQ. J is TRBJ2-5 and V is TRBV5-1; the D is unclear. The origin of this receptor is an adult with an advanced solid tumor such as melanoma, head and neck, liver or kidney cancer. The sequenced sample was CD4+ or CD8+ T cells sorted from blood, obtained in a trial of the OX40 agonist ivuxolimab. CDR3 loop: CASSLWRQQETQYF. The CDR3 nucleotides are TGCGCCAGCAGCTTGTGGCGGCAGCAAGAGACCCAGTACTTC.